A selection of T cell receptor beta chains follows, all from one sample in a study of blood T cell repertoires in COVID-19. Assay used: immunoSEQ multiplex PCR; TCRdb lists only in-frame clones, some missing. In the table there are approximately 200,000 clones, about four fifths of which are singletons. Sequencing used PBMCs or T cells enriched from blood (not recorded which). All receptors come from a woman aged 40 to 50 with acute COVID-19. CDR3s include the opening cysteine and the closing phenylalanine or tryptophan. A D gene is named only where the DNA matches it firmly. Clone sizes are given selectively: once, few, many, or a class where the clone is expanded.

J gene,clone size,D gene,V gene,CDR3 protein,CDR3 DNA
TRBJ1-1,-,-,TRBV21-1,CASNQLEENTEAFF,TGTGCCAGCAACCAGCTAGAGGAGAACACTGAAGCTTTCTTT
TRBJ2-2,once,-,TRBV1,CTSSQPLTGQAGELFF,TGCACCAGCAGCCAACCTCTTACAGGGCAGGCCGGGGAGCTGTTTTTT
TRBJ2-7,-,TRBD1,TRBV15,CATSRVRGQSYYEQYF,TGTGCCACCAGCAGAGTCAGGGGACAGTCTTACTACGAGCAGTACTTC
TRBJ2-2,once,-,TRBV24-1,CATSPVANTGELFF,TGTGCCACCAGTCCCGTAGCGAACACCGGGGAGCTGTTTTTT
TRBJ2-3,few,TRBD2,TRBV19,CASSRGGGTDTQYF,TGTGCCAGTAGTAGGGGCGGGGGAACAGATACGCAGTATTTT
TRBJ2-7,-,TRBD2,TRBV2,CASEGLASYEQYF,TGTGCCAGCGAGGGACTAGCCTCCTACGAGCAGTACTTC
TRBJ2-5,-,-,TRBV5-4,CASSEAAMETQYF,TGTGCCAGCAGCGAGGCCGCCATGGAGACCCAGTACTTC
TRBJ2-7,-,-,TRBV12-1,CASSLSPGQGIPRSSYEQYF,TGTGCCAGCAGCTTGTCTCCGGGACAGGGTATCCCTAGGAGCTCCTACGAGCAGTACTTC
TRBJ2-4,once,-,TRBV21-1,CASSQGQGAKNIQYF,TGTGCCAGCAGCCAAGGACAGGGGGCCAAAAACATTCAGTACTTC
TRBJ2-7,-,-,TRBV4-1,CASSQVEGQSYEQYF,TGCGCCAGCAGCCAAGTTGAGGGACAATCCTACGAGCAGTACTTC
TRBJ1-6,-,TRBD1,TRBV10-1,CASSELGQGNSSYNSPLHF,TGCGCCAGCAGTGAGCTGGGACAGGGCAATAGCTCCTATAATTCACCCCTCCACTTT
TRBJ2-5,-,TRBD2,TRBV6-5,CASSRDMTSGETQYF,TGTGCCAGCAGTCGCGACATGACTAGCGGCGAGACCCAGTACTTC
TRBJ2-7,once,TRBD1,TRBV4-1,CASSQERDRGGEQYF,TGCGCCAGCAGCCAAGAAAGGGACAGGGGAGGAGAGCAGTACTTC
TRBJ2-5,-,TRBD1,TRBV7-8,CASSLDRGPAVSQETQYF,TGTGCCAGCAGCTTAGACAGGGGGCCAGCCGTCTCCCAAGAGACCCAGTACTTC
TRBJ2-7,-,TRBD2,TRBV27,CASRLAEGTYEQYF,TGTGCCAGCAGGCTAGCGGAGGGGACCTACGAGCAGTACTTC
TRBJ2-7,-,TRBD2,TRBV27,CASSPWGGYEQYF,TGTGCCAGCAGTCCCTGGGGGGGCTACGAGCAGTACTTC
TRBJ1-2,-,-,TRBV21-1,CASGSGQYESGSDGYTF,TGTGCCAGCGGGTCGGGACAGTATGAGTCAGGCTCTGATGGCTACACCTTC
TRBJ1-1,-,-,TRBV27,CASSLAGRMNTEAFF,TGTGCCAGCAGTTTAGCAGGGCGGATGAACACTGAAGCTTTCTTT
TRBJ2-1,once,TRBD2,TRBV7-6,CASSRAGSSYNEQFF,TGTGCCAGCAGCAGAGCGGGGAGCTCCTACAATGAGCAGTTCTTC
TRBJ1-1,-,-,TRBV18,CASSPIQNTEAFF,TGTGCCAGCTCACCAATACAGAACACTGAAGCTTTCTTT
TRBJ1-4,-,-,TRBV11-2,CASSPFASPNEKLFF,TGTGCCAGCAGCCCCTTTGCGAGCCCCAATGAAAAACTGTTTTTT
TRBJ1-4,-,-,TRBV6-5,CASRTTGTTNEKLFF,TGTGCCAGCAGGACTACAGGGACAACTAATGAAAAACTGTTTTTT
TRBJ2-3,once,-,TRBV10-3,CATQGGGTDTQYF,TGTGCCACCCAGGGTGGGGGCACAGATACGCAGTATTTT
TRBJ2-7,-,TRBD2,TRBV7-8,CASSPREGTYEQYF,TGTGCCAGCAGCCCCCGGGAGGGGACCTACGAGCAGTACTTC
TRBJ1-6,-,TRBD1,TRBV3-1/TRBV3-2,CASSPPGTGNSPLHF,TGTGCCAGCAGTCCCCCAGGGACAGGGAATTCACCCCTCCACTTT
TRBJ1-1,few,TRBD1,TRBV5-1,CASSLASGGATEAFF,TGCGCCAGCAGCTTGGCCTCAGGGGGAGCGACTGAAGCTTTCTTT
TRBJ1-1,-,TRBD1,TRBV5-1,CASSLGQGENTEAFF,TGCGCCAGCAGCTTGGGGCAGGGGGAGAACACTGAAGCTTTCTTT
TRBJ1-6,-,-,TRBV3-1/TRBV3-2,CASSQADRSLHF,TGTGCCAGCAGCCAGGCCGACAGGTCCCTCCACTTT
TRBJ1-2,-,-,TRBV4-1,CASSHVVRTQKNYGYTF,TGCGCCAGCAGCCACGTTGTACGGACTCAAAAAAACTATGGCTACACCTTC
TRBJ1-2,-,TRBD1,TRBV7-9,CASSPPWTGPNYGYTF,TGTGCCAGCAGCCCTCCCTGGACAGGCCCCAACTATGGCTACACCTTC
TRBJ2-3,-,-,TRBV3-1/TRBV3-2,CASSQEPLADTQYF,TGTGCCAGCAGCCAAGAACCCCTCGCGGATACGCAGTATTTT
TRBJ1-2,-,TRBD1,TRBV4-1,CASSQDESGTGWSYGYTF,TGCGCCAGCAGCCAAGATGAGTCCGGGACAGGCTGGTCCTATGGCTACACCTTC
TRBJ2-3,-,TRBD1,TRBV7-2,CASSSSPPGTGRSSDTQYF,TGTGCCAGCAGCTCCTCCCCCCCCGGGACAGGGAGATCGTCAGATACGCAGTATTTT
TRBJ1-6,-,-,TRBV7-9,CASSWDTNSPLHF,TGTGCCAGCAGCTGGGACACAAATTCACCCCTCCACTTT
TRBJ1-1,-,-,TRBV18,CASSPPGPNTEAFF,TGTGCCAGCTCACCACCGGGCCCGAACACTGAAGCTTTCTTT
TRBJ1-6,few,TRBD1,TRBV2,CASHGGQGESPDPPLHF,TGTGCCAGCCACGGTGGACAGGGCGAGTCTCCTGATCCACCCCTCCACTTT
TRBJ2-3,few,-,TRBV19,CASNRGTGDTQYF,TGTGCCAGTAACCGGGGGACCGGAGATACGCAGTATTTT
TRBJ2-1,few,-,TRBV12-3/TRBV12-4,CASSFRVGEQFF,TGTGCCAGCAGTTTTCGGGTCGGGGAGCAGTTCTTC
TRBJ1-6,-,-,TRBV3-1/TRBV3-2,CASGSDNNSPLHF,TGTGCCTCAGGCTCCGACAATAATTCACCCCTCCACTTT
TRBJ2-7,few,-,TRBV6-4,CASTSLRGEQYF,TGTGCCAGCACTTCCCTCCGGGGCGAGCAGTACTTC
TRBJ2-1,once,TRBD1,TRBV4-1,CASSQDRGTGNEQFF,TGCGCCAGCAGCCAAGATCGAGGGACAGGGAATGAGCAGTTCTTC
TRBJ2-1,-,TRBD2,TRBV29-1,CSVEGLAGHSYNEQFF,TGCAGCGTTGAAGGACTAGCGGGTCACTCCTACAATGAGCAGTTCTTC
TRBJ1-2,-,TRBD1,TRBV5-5,CASSLGTARYGYTF,TGTGCCAGCAGCCTGGGGACAGCTAGATATGGCTACACCTTC
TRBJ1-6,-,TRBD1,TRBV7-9,CASSSGQGTSPLHF,TGTGCCAGCAGCTCGGGACAGGGGACATCACCCCTCCACTTT
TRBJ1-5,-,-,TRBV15,CATSSRDTNQPQHF,TGTGCCACCAGCAGCCGGGACACCAATCAGCCCCAGCATTTT
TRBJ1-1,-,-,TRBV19,CASSPSRQRNTEAFF,TGTGCCAGTAGTCCATCTCGACAGAGGAACACTGAAGCTTTCTTT
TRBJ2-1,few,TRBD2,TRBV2,CASSERTGRGGYNEQFF,TGTGCCAGCAGTGAACGGACTGGTCGGGGGGGATACAATGAGCAGTTCTTC